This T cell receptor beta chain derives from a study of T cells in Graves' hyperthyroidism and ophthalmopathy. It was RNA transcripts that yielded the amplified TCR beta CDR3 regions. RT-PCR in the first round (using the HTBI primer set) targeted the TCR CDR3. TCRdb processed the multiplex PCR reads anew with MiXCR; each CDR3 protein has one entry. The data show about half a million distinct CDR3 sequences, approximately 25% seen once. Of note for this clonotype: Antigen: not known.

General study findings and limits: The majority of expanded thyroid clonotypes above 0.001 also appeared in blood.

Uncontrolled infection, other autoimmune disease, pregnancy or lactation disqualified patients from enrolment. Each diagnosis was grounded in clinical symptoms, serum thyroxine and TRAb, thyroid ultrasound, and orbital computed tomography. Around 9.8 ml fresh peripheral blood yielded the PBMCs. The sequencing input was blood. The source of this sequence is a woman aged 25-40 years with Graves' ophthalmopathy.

The CDR3: CASSISAGEAFF. The CDR3 nucleotides are TGTGCCAGTAGTATATCGGCAGGTGAAGCTTTCTTT. This chain joins TRBV19 and TRBJ1-1; D ambiguous. CDR1 and CDR2 from the germline V gene are LNHDA and SQIVND (reference sequence). Between the trimmed V and J ends, which lost 2 bases and 7 bases, there was a span of 8 bases. This CDR3 is 12 amino acids long.